Below, 20 T cell receptor beta chains from the same sample are listed, as sequenced in a study of T cells in Graves' hyperthyroidism and ophthalmopathy. Amplified regions were TCR beta CDR3 sequences from RNA transcripts. First-round RT-PCR targeting the TCR CDR3 was performed with the HTBI primer set. TCRdb ran MiXCR on the multiplex PCR reads and lists one entry per CDR3 protein. The top ten hold 3.5% to 4.5% of the sample, which has approximately 610,000 distinct CDR3 sequences, roughly 15% seen once. Sequencing input: blood. These receptors came from a woman between 40 and 55 years old with Graves' ophthalmopathy.

The V and J genes are TRBV12-3 or TRBV12-4 and TRBJ1-5, with 8 nucleotides matching TRBD1. V was pared by 5 bases and J by 6 bases, with 6 bases of the junction left unmatched. The CDR3 is 14 residues long. CDR3 coding DNA: TGTGCCAGCAGTCCCTGGACAGGGCTTCAGCCCCAGCATTTT. This sequence encodes CASSPWTGLQPQHF.

This clonotype has ten or more counts. This chain connects TRBV28 to TRBJ1-5; D remains ambiguous. The CDR3 contains 12 residues. Trimming removed 11 bases at V and 3 bases at J, with 11 bases between. Looked up from germline, CDR1 is MDHEN and CDR2 is SYDVKM. DNA for the CDR3: TGTGCCGCCCGTGGGTTCAATCAGCCCCAGCATTTT. Residues: CAARGFNQPQHF.

This clonotype was counted a few times. The chain combines TRBV29-1 with TRBJ2-3; D not resolved. This CDR3 is 13 amino acids long. Trimming took 6 bases from V and 2 from J, leaving 12 bases between them. Germline assignment: CDR1 SQVTM and CDR2 ANQGSEA. CDR3 in amino acids: CSVARQHTDTQYF. In DNA form, the CDR3 reads TGCAGCGTCGCCCGACAACACACAGATACGCAGTATTTT.

The chain couples TRBV28 to TRBJ2-4; D perhaps matches TRBD2 (6 bases). This CDR3 spans 12 amino acids. Looked up from germline, CDR1 is MDHEN and CDR2 is SYDVKM. The germline V and J ends were trimmed by 3 bases and 8 bases, with 8 bases remaining between them. The CDR3 DNA reads TGTGCCAGCAGTTTGGTAGCGGACATTCAGTACTTC. Translating it yields CASSLVADIQYF.

On this clonotype itself: Given a much more abundant clone one base away, this may be a read error. This chain links TRBV2 with TRBJ2-7; D is possibly TRBD1 (5 bases). The CDR3 is 14 amino acids. The germline V gene encodes CDR1 SNHLY and CDR2 FYNNEI. Here the CDR3 reads CAGSEQTEAYEQYF. The CDR3 DNA sequence: TGTGCCGGCAGTGAGCAGACAGAAGCCTACGAGCAGTACTTC.

In this sample, this clonotype turned up many times. V and J are TRBV6-2 or TRBV6-3 and TRBJ2-7; D could derive from TRBD1 or TRBD2 (5 bases each). This CDR3 has 15 residues. Deletions cut 2 bases from V and 5 bases from J, with 16 bases between. From germline, CDR1 is MNHEY and CDR2 SVGEGT. The CDR3 DNA is TGTGCCAGCAGTTACGGGGACGCAGGATCGGACGAGCAGTACTTC. Translating it yields CASSYGDAGSDEQYF.

This clonotype was counted at least ten times. The chain has TRBV20-1 and TRBJ2-7, with D perhaps TRBD1 (6 bases). CDR1 is DFQATT, CDR2 SNEGSKA, per germline (reference sequence). The V end was cut by 0 bases, the J end by 4 bases, with 10 bases between. There are 13 residues in the CDR3. Here the CDR3 reads CSARDQGPYEQYF. In nucleotides, the CDR3 is TGCAGTGCTAGAGATCAGGGGCCATACGAGCAGTACTTC.

About this clonotype itself: One junction end disagrees with the germline gene, perhaps due to a read error. This sequence joins TRBV7-2 and TRBJ1-2; D is uncertain. This CDR3 has 13 residues. The germline CDR1 and CDR2 sequences are SGHTA and FQGNSA. This chain's CDR3 is CVSSKGRRDGYTF. Here the CDR3 DNA reads TGTGTCAGCAGCAAGGGCAGGAGGGATGGCTACACCTTC.

This clonotype was counted ten times or more. The rearrangement links TRBV30 to TRBJ2-7, with TRBD2 identical over 7 bases. CDR1 and CDR2 from the germline V gene are GTSNPN and SVGIG (reference sequence). V was pared by 0 bases and J by 7 bases, with 3 bases of the junction left unmatched. The CDR3 extends over 12 amino acids. CDR3 amino acids: CAWSVSGWEQYF. For the CDR3, the DNA is TGTGCCTGGAGTGTTAGCGGGTGGGAGCAGTACTTC.

This clonotype was seen ten or more times. This chain links TRBV28 with TRBJ1-2, with D possibly matching TRBD1 (5 bases). Germline CDR1 reads MDHEN; CDR2 reads SYDVKM. V was cut by 5 bases and J by 4 bases, with 17 bases left in between. The CDR3 totals 15 residues. CDR3 loop: CASSPDSAWGYGYTF. For the CDR3, the DNA is TGTGCCAGCAGTCCCGACAGCGCCTGGGGCTATGGCTACACCTTC.

V and J are TRBV29-1 and TRBJ1-1; TRBD1 might be the D (6 bases). Germline-derived CDR1 and CDR2 are SQVTM and ANQGSEA. The CDR3 runs to 13 residues. V lost 6 bases and J lost 2, with 13 bases in between. CDR3 DNA sequence: TGCAGCGTCCTCCAGGGGTCAAACACTGAAGCTTTCTTT. Amino acid sequence: CSVLQGSNTEAFF.

This clonotype was seen many times. The J gene is TRBJ1-3, the V gene TRBV5-1; the D is unclear. CDR3 size: 14 residues. The V gene lost 0 bases and the J gene lost 0 bases, with 4 bases spanning the gap. Germline V gene data show CDR1 as SGHRS and CDR2 as YFSETQ. The DNA for the CDR3 is TGCGCCAGCAGCTTGGAGGGCTCTGGAAACACCATATATTTT. Translating gives CASSLEGSGNTIYF.

This clonotype was detected ten times or more. The chain combines TRBV12-3 or TRBV12-4 with TRBJ2-3, with unresolved D. This CDR3 has 13 amino acids. V lost 2 bases and J lost 1, with 4 bases in between. The DNA of the CDR3 is TGTGCCAGCAGTTTACCTGGCACAGATACGCAGTATTTT. It encodes CASSLPGTDTQYF.

This clonotype has a handful of counts. This chain links TRBV19 with TRBJ1-5; 10 nucleotides align to TRBD1. This CDR3 has 17 residues. V shed 3 bases, J shed 0 bases, and the junction held 5 bases outside the gene matches. From germline, CDR1 is LNHDA and CDR2 SQIVND (reference sequence). The CDR3 bases are TGTGCCAGTAGTATGCTCGGGACAGGGGATAGCAATCAGCCCCAGCATTTT. Amino acid sequence: CASSMLGTGDSNQPQHF.

This clonotype was seen repeatedly, ten times or more. V and J are TRBV11-2 and TRBJ2-7; D possibly corresponds to TRBD2 (6 bases). CDR1 and CDR2 (germline): SGHAT, FQNNGV. V was trimmed by 5 bases and J by 5 bases, leaving 19 bases between them. The CDR3 extends over 15 amino acids. CDR3 sequence reads: CASSPPQLGGHEQYF. Written as DNA, the CDR3 is TGTGCCAGCAGCCCCCCTCAACTGGGAGGCCACGAGCAGTACTTC.

Only a few counts were recorded for this clonotype. The chain uses TRBV9 and TRBJ1-1; unclear D gene. Germline-derived CDR1 and CDR2 are SGDLS and YYNGEE. The CDR3 is made up of 12 amino acids. V was pared by 0 bases and J by 11 bases, with 11 bases between. The DNA of the CDR3 is TGTGCCAGCAGCGTAGTTGAGGGTCCGGCTTTCTTT. Protein: CASSVVEGPAFF.

This clonotype has more than one count but fewer than ten. The rearrangement uses TRBV12-3 or TRBV12-4 and TRBJ1-5; D not certain. The CDR3 consists of 15 residues. Trimming cost V 5 bases and J 4 bases, with 15 bases left between them. CDR3 DNA: TGTGCCAGCAGTCGATTCATAGACAAAAATCAGCCCCAGCATTTT. This encodes CASSRFIDKNQPQHF.

The genes are TRBV7-9 and TRBJ1-1, with D uncertain. Germline V gives CDR1 SEHNR, CDR2 FQNEAQ (reference sequence). This CDR3 is built from 13 residues. V shed 3 bases and J shed 3 bases, with 8 bases lying between them. The CDR3, as DNA: TGTGCCAGCAGCTTTCCCCGGGACACTGAAGCTTTCTTT. As protein: CASSFPRDTEAFF.

A few counts support this clonotype. This chain connects TRBV3-1 to TRBJ2-7; D not resolved. The CDR3 contains 14 residues. Germline CDR1 reads LGHDT; CDR2 reads YNNKEL (reference sequence). Trimming stripped 4 bases from V and 3 bases from J, with 13 bases between. CDR3 region: CASSLYGDHYEQYF. Written as DNA, the CDR3 is TGTGCCAGCAGCCTTTATGGCGATCACTACGAGCAGTACTTC.

This clonotype was observed a handful of times. Just one base apart from a much larger clone, this may be a read error. This chain joins TRBV2 and TRBJ2-7, with D tentatively TRBD2 (5 bases). CDR1 and CDR2 (germline): SNHLY, FYNNEI. The CDR3 loop spans 14 amino acids. CDR3 DNA: TGTGCCAGCAGTTTCCGGACGGGGTTCTACGGGCAGTACTTC. Translation gives CASSFRTGFYGQYF.